The 19 T cell receptor beta chains in this list originate from one sample, sequenced in a study of graft-versus-host responses after intestinal transplantation. The method was immunoSEQ multiplex PCR; TCRdb's version includes in-frame clones alone and lacks a portion of them. The repertoire holds 25,000 to 35,000 clones, with about 85% as singletons. Source: PBMCs, taken around 62 weeks after intestinal transplantation. The receptors shown here come from a human patient who received an intestinal transplant, so some T cells may come from the graft donor.

The genes are TRBV5-1 and TRBJ2-2, with D maybe TRBD2 (5 bases). The CDR3 has 17 residues. Germline lookup yields CDR1 SGHRS and CDR2 YFSETQ. V gave up 1 base and J gave up 0 bases, with 13 bases separating them. CDR3 bases: TGCGCCAGCAGCTTGTGGGCCACCGGGGCGAACACCGGGGAGCTGTTTTTT. This codes for CASSLWATGANTGELFF.

The V call is TRBV13, the J call TRBJ2-3, with D unresolved. V was shortened by 1 base and J by 6 bases, with 2 bases between the two germline ends. Germline V gene lookup returns CDR1 PRHDT and CDR2 FYEKMQ (reference sequence). This CDR3 is built from 11 residues. CDR3 coding DNA: TGTGCCAGCAGCTTAGCTGATACGCAGTATTTT. It specifies CASSLADTQYF.

This rearrangement joins TRBV14 to TRBJ1-1; D is unresolved. The CDR3 runs 15 residues. Trimming shortened V by 4 bases and J by 3 bases, and 15 bases separated the two germline ends. Germline V CDR1 and CDR2: SGHDN, FVKESK. DNA of the CDR3: TGTGCCAGCAGCCGCTTTAAGGGCGTGGACACTGAAGCTTTCTTT. As protein: CASSRFKGVDTEAFF.

The chain links TRBV9 to TRBJ2-3; a weak D match, TRBD2 (5 bases). The CDR3 totals 15 residues. Trimming stripped 6 bases from V and 1 base from J, with 15 bases between. The V gene's germline CDR1 is SGDLS and CDR2 YYNGEE. The CDR3 DNA sequence: TGTGCCAGCACCCCCCGGGCTAGCCGCACAGATACGCAGTATTTT. This codes for CASTPRASRTDTQYF.

This clone occurred a few times. The chain uses TRBV7-9 and TRBJ1-1, with D unresolved. The CDR3 is 14 residues long. The germline V and J ends were trimmed by 1 base and 0 bases, with 6 bases remaining between them. The V gene's germline CDR1 is SEHNR and CDR2 FQNEAQ (reference sequence). In DNA, the CDR3 is TGTGCCAGCAGCTTAGAGGCTTTGAACACTGAAGCTTTCTTT. Protein sequence: CASSLEALNTEAFF.

The V call is TRBV5-1, the J call TRBJ1-6; tentatively, D is TRBD1 (6 bases). The CDR3 length is 15 residues. Germline-derived CDR1 and CDR2 are SGHRS and YFSETQ. V gave up 4 bases and J gave up 2 bases, with 10 bases separating them. CDR3 sequence (DNA): TGCGCCAGCAGCCTACGGGACACCTATAATTCACCCCTCCACTTT. This encodes CASSLRDTYNSPLHF. Full variable domain (outside the CDR3, taken from reference TRBV5-1 and TRBJ1-6): KAGVTQTPRYLIKTRGQQVTLSCSPISGHRSVSWYQQTPGQGLQFLFEYFSETQRNKGNFPGRFSGRQFSNSRSEMNVSTLELGDSALYLCASSLRDTYNSPLHFGNGTRLTVT.

V and J are TRBV11-2 and TRBJ2-4, with D unresolved. Germline V gene data show CDR1 as SGHAT and CDR2 as FQNNGV. CDR3 length: 13 amino acids. The germline V and J ends were trimmed by 1 base and 8 bases, with 9 bases remaining between them. CDR3 nucleotides: TGTGCCAGCAGCTTAGCCGGATCGGACATTCAGTACTTC. It encodes CASSLAGSDIQYF.

The J gene is TRBJ1-3, the V gene TRBV25-1; no definite D call. V gave up 4 bases and J gave up 0 bases, with 10 bases separating them. This CDR3 region has 15 residues. CDR1 is MGHDK and CDR2 is SYGVNS in the germline V gene. The CDR3 DNA follows: TGTGCCAGCAGTGCGCCGGGTGGCTCTGGAAACACCATATATTTT. Its translation: CASSAPGGSGNTIYF.

The chain combines TRBV30 with TRBJ2-2; D possibly corresponds to TRBD2 (6 bases). Trimming took off 2 bases at V and 6 bases at J, with 10 bases between the two ends. Germline CDR1 GTSNPN, CDR2 SVGIG (reference sequence). The CDR3 is 13 residues long. The CDR3 bases are TGTGCCTGGAGTCGGCTAGCGTCCGGGGAGCTGTTTTTT. This codes for CAWSRLASGELFF.

This chain uses TRBV2 with TRBJ1-4, with no clear D. The ends were cut back, 5 bases at V and 5 bases at J, with 3 bases in the middle. Looked up from germline, CDR1 is SNHLY and CDR2 is FYNNEI. This CDR3 contains 11 residues. CDR3 amino acids: CASSMNEKLFF. In DNA, the CDR3 is TGTGCCAGCAGTATGAATGAAAAACTGTTTTTT.

This clone has just one count. This sequence joins TRBV12-5 and TRBJ2-7, with 9 bases matching TRBD1. J gave up 4 bases and V 3 bases, and 1 base lay outside the gene matches. The V gene's germline CDR1 is LGHNT and CDR2 FRNRAP. The CDR3 spans 13 residues. The CDR3 here is CASGFDRGYEQYF. The CDR3 nucleotides are TGTGCTAGTGGTTTTGACAGGGGGTACGAGCAGTACTTC.

The genes are TRBV7-2 and TRBJ2-7, with TRBD1 identical over 9 bases. Germline lookup yields CDR1 SGHTA and CDR2 FQGNSA. J was trimmed by 3 bases and V by 4 bases; bases with no gene match: 7. The CDR3 totals 15 residues. CDR3 in DNA: TGTGCCAGCAGCTCATCGGGACAGGGTTACTACGAGCAGTACTTC. Protein sequence: CASSSSGQGYYEQYF.

The V and J genes are TRBV4-3 and TRBJ2-7, with 13 bases identical to TRBD2. The V gene's germline CDR1 is LGHNA and CDR2 YSLEER. With 2 bases clipped from V and 4 bases from J, the junction kept 2 bases outside the gene matches. This CDR3 is built from 15 residues. CDR3 sequence (DNA): TGCGCCAGCAGCCAACGGACTAGCGGGAGTTACGAGCAGTACTTC. Protein sequence: CASSQRTSGSYEQYF.

The gene calls are TRBV15 and TRBJ1-3; no reliable D call. The ends were cut back, 6 bases at V and 1 base at J, with 4 bases in the middle. The CDR3 runs to 12 residues. CDR1 and CDR2 from the germline V gene are LNHNV and YYDKDF (reference sequence). CDR3 region: CATRDSGNTIYF. DNA of the CDR3: TGTGCCACCAGGGATTCTGGAAACACCATATATTTT.

This clone was counted a few times. The V call is TRBV7-6, the J call TRBJ2-5, with D perhaps TRBD2 (5 bases). V was clipped by 2 bases and J by 4 bases, with 14 bases between them. This CDR3 contains 15 residues. CDR1 and CDR2 (germline): SGHVS, FNYEAQ. CDR3 amino acids: CASSLYDGVRETQYF. The CDR3 DNA reads as TGTGCCAGCAGCTTATACGACGGGGTGCGAGAGACCCAGTACTTC.

The J gene is TRBJ2-3, the V gene TRBV7-3; tentatively, D is TRBD2 (6 bases). V was cut by 6 bases and J by 3 bases, with 10 bases left in between. CDR1 SGHTA and CDR2 FQGTGA come from the germline V gene. This CDR3 contains 13 residues. The CDR3 loop is CASSPSGTDTQYF. The CDR3 coding sequence is TGTGCCAGCAGTCCCAGCGGGACAGATACGCAGTATTTT.

In its sample, this clone was seen once. Here the CDR3 DNA reads TGTGCCAGCTCACCCAGGGGTGAGGCATATTCACCCCTCCACTTT. This encodes CASSPRGEAYSPLHF. The rearrangement joins TRBV18 to TRBJ1-6; D may be TRBD1 (6 bases). The germline V and J ends were trimmed by 3 bases and 8 bases, with 14 bases remaining between them. Per germline, CDR1 KGHSH and CDR2 LQKENI. This CDR3 has 15 residues.

This clone was observed a handful of times. The V gene is TRBV19, the J gene TRBJ1-2; the D gene is possibly TRBD1 (6 bases). This CDR3 spans 13 amino acids. Germline CDR1 LNHDA, CDR2 SQIVND (reference sequence). The ends were cut back, 3 bases at V and 2 bases at J, with 7 bases in the middle. The CDR3 region is CASSIDRNYGYTF. The CDR3 DNA sequence: TGTGCCAGTAGTATCGACAGGAACTATGGCTACACCTTC.

V is TRBV6-6 and J is TRBJ2-1; D possibly corresponds to TRBD2 (5 bases). V shed 5 bases and J shed 0 bases, with 11 bases lying between them. The CDR3 length is 15 residues. The germline CDR1 and CDR2 sequences are MNHNY and SVGAGI (reference sequence). CDR3 nucleotide sequence: TGTGCCAGCAGTCCCGGGAAGCCCTCCTACAATGAGCAGTTCTTC. It translates to CASSPGKPSYNEQFF.